The 13 T cell receptor beta chains reported below all come from one sample, sequenced in a study of CD8 T cells in ankylosing spondylitis. TCRdb reprocessed the 5' RACE reads with MiXCR, giving one entry per CDR3 protein. The sample carries 250,000 to 400,000 distinct CDR3 sequences, 11% recorded once. Sequenced sample: blood, either unsorted or a sorted T cell fraction (not recorded which). The receptors here all came from a female donor with ankylosing spondylitis or in good health (not recorded which).

This clonotype was seen at least ten times. V usage is TRBV20-1 and J usage is TRBJ2-5; 13 nucleotides align to TRBD2. The CDR3 spans 16 residues. The V gene end was trimmed by 6 bases and the J gene end by 0 bases; junction bases not matched to a gene: 7. The germline CDR1 and CDR2 sequences are DFQATT and SNEGSKA (reference sequence). The CDR3 DNA follows: TGCAGTGCCATTGGGACTAGCGGGATTTACCAAGAGACCCAGTACTTC. Translation: CSAIGTSGIYQETQYF.

In this sample, this clonotype turned up many times. J is TRBJ1-2 and V is TRBV6-5; D gene unclear. V shed 8 bases and J shed 12 bases, with 13 bases lying between them. The CDR3 sequence is 10 residues long. Per the germline V gene, CDR1 is MNHEY and CDR2 is SVGAGI. This CDR3 is CASPWGANTF. The CDR3 DNA sequence: TGTGCCAGCCCTTGGGGAGCGAACACCTTC.

This clonotype came up a few times. The chain has TRBV18 and TRBJ2-1, with 8 bases aligning to TRBD2. The CDR3 consists of 15 residues. Germline CDR1 KGHSH, CDR2 LQKENI. The V gene end was trimmed by 3 bases and the J gene end by 2 bases; junction bases not matched to a gene: 3. CDR3 residues: CASSPSGIAYNEQFF. The CDR3 DNA reads TGTGCCAGCTCACCTAGCGGGATCGCCTACAATGAGCAGTTCTTC.

This clonotype was counted many times. The chain carries TRBV5-1 and TRBJ1-5, with D tentatively TRBD1 (5 bases). The germline V gene has CDR1 SGHRS and CDR2 YFSETQ. The CDR3 consists of 14 residues. V was shortened by 4 bases and J by 10 bases, with 18 bases between the two germline ends. CDR3 sequence reads: CASSPDEGYGPQHF. CDR3 coding DNA: TGCGCCAGCAGCCCGGACGAGGGGTATGGACCCCAGCATTTT.

The chain employs TRBV28 and TRBJ2-7; TRBD2 matches at 7 bases. The CDR3 is 15 residues long. Trimming at V came to 5 bases and at J to 3 bases, leaving 10 bases not matched to a gene. The germline gives CDR1 MDHEN, CDR2 SYDVKM. This chain's CDR3 is CASSTSGTAYYEQYF. CDR3 in DNA: TGTGCCAGCAGTACCAGCGGGACGGCTTACTACGAGCAGTACTTC.

This clonotype showed up many times. The chain uses TRBV28 and TRBJ2-1, with a tentative D call TRBD2 (5 bases). Trimming cost V 4 bases and J 9 bases, with 13 bases left between them. Looked up from germline, CDR1 is MDHEN and CDR2 is SYDVKM. There are 13 residues in the CDR3. CDR3 sequence (DNA): TGTGCCAGCAGTTCCCCCCCAGGACTTGAGCAGTTCTTC. Translated, it gives CASSSPPGLEQFF.

The chain has TRBV2 and TRBJ1-5, with no clear D. This CDR3 contains 15 residues. The V and J ends lost 2 bases and 7 bases respectively, with 15 bases between them. CDR1 is SNHLY and CDR2 is FYNNEI in the germline V gene. CDR3 DNA: TGTGCCAGCAGTGAAATCGTTTGGGCCCTGCAGCCCCAGCATTTT. Protein product: CASSEIVWALQPQHF. The complete variable domain, with remaining parts taken from reference TRBV2 and TRBJ1-5, reads EPEVTQTPSHQVTQMGQEVILRCVPISNHLYFYWYRQILGQKVEFLVSFYNNEISEKSEIFDDQFSVERPDGSNFTLKIRSTKLEDSAMYFCASSEIVWALQPQHFGDGTRLSIL.

This clonotype was observed many times. The chain joins TRBV7-8 to TRBJ1-1; 10 bases fit TRBD1. This CDR3 has 19 residues. Per germline, CDR1 SGHVS and CDR2 FQNEAQ. V lost 5 bases and J lost 0; bases outside the gene matches: 15. The CDR3 reads CASSALVGTGVSVNTEAFF. The DNA for the CDR3 is TGTGCCAGCAGCGCATTGGTAGGGACAGGGGTTTCGGTGAACACTGAAGCTTTCTTT.

Many counts were recorded for this clonotype. The chain recombines TRBV7-8 with TRBJ2-1; 9 bases agree with TRBD2. With V trimmed by 2 bases and J by 3 bases, 2 bases remained unmatched. Germline-derived CDR1 and CDR2 are SGHVS and FQNEAQ. The CDR3 runs to 15 residues. The CDR3 here is CASSLTAGGYNEQFF. DNA for the CDR3: TGTGCCAGCAGCTTAACAGCGGGGGGCTACAATGAGCAGTTCTTC.

This clonotype was found many times. The chain uses TRBV20-1 and TRBJ2-2; TRBD1 matches 9 bases. V was clipped by 4 bases and J by 2 bases; unmatched bases: 5. CDR3 length equals 15 residues. Germline CDR1 DFQATT, CDR2 SNEGSKA (reference sequence). The DNA for the CDR3 is TGCAGTGCTACCTACAGGGGGCTAAACACCGGGGAGCTGTTTTTT. It encodes CSATYRGLNTGELFF.

This chain links TRBV28 with TRBJ2-7; D is unresolved. This CDR3 is built from 13 residues. Germline values: CDR1 MDHEN, CDR2 SYDVKM. V was trimmed by 5 bases and J by 6 bases, leaving 14 bases between them. The CDR3 region has the DNA TGTGCCAGCAGTCCCAACTTAGCCCGCGAGCAGTACTTC. Translating gives CASSPNLAREQYF.

The CDR3 loop is CASSLVSGSLPDTQYF. Here the CDR3 DNA reads TGTGCCAGCAGCTTAGTAAGCGGGTCACTTCCAGATACGCAGTATTTT. The V call is TRBV7-2, the J call TRBJ2-3; D perhaps matches TRBD2 (6 bases). Trimming left V 1 base short and J 4 bases short, with 15 bases between. This CDR3 comprises 16 residues. Germline CDR1 is SGHTA and CDR2 is FQGNSA.

V usage is TRBV18 and J usage is TRBJ2-7, with TRBD2 matching over 11 bases. The V segment lost 4 bases and the J segment 2 bases; nucleotides outside the gene matches: 4. In germline, CDR1 is KGHSH, CDR2 LQKENI. The CDR3 contains 15 residues. CDR3 amino acids: CASSQTSGTAYEQYF. The DNA of the CDR3 is TGTGCCAGCTCACAGACTAGCGGGACTGCCTACGAGCAGTACTTC.